A single sample is the source of the 17 T cell receptor beta chains below, sequenced in a study of shared clonotypes between healthy human individuals. The protocol was immunoSEQ multiplex PCR, while the TCRdb copy is restricted to in-frame clones and leaves out a portion. There are under 850,000 clones in the sample; roughly 72% occur only once, and about 1.7% lies in the top ten. What was sequenced was memory CD4+ T cells sorted from blood. As for subset: CD45RA-negative fraction. All receptors derive from a woman in her 30s in good health.

V and J are TRBV6-5 and TRBJ2-5; D is unresolved. Deletions cut 0 bases from V and 3 bases from J, with 11 bases between. This CDR3 is built from 15 residues. Germline V gene sequence: CDR1 MNHEY, CDR2 SVGAGI. CDR3: CASSYSLPQKETQYF. The DNA of the CDR3 is TGTGCCAGCAGTTACTCTTTACCACAGAAAGAGACCCAGTACTTC.

As concerns this clone: The sample contains more than one DNA sequence encoding this CDR3. V usage is TRBV5-1 and J usage is TRBJ2-1; D is undetermined. The length of the CDR3 is 15 residues. Per the germline V gene, CDR1 is SGHRS and CDR2 is YFSETQ. With 2 bases removed from V and 0 bases from J, the gap between germline ends came to 9 bases. CDR3 amino acids: CASSFSSSSYNEQFF. The CDR3 coding sequence is TGCGCCAGCAGCTTTAGTTCCAGCTCCTACAATGAGCAGTTCTTC.

V is TRBV10-2 and J is TRBJ2-3; the match to TRBD2 covers 9 bases. Germline loops: CDR1 WSHSY, CDR2 SAAADI. V lost 3 bases to trimming and J lost 5 bases; unmatched junction nucleotides: 9. The CDR3 is 16 residues long. CDR3 region: CASSEASGIVGDTQYF. The CDR3 coding sequence is TGCGCCAGCAGTGAAGCTAGCGGGATCGTCGGAGATACGCAGTATTTT.

In DNA form, the CDR3 reads TGCGCCACCAGACAGGGGTGGGACACTGAAGCTTTCTTT. Its protein product is CATRQGWDTEAFF. The J gene is TRBJ1-1, the V gene TRBV5-1; 8 bases align to TRBD1. J gave up 3 bases and V 9 bases, and 7 bases lay outside the gene matches. This CDR3 region has 13 residues. Germline CDR1 is SGHRS and CDR2 is YFSETQ.

The chain couples TRBV5-1 to TRBJ2-1, with TRBD2 matching over 8 bases. The length of the CDR3 is 16 residues. Germline lookup yields CDR1 SGHRS and CDR2 YFSETQ. V trimming: 0 bases; J trimming: 8 bases; junction bases outside the gene matches: 10. CDR3 DNA sequence: TGCGCCAGCAGCTTGGCCCTCGGCGGGAGGTCGCATGAGCAGTTCTTC. This gives the protein CASSLALGGRSHEQFF.

The chain recombines TRBV5-1 with TRBJ2-5, with 9 bases identical to TRBD2. Germline V lookup: CDR1 SGHRS, CDR2 YFSETQ. J lost 2 bases, V lost 0 bases, and 2 bases had no gene match. The CDR3 is made up of 15 amino acids. The CDR3 coding sequence is TGCGCCAGCAGCTTGGGTAGCGGGAGTCAAGAGACCCAGTACTTC. It encodes CASSLGSGSQETQYF.

In this sample, this clone turned up a few times. The chain uses TRBV11-1 and TRBJ2-4; D remains ambiguous. CDR3 length equals 15 residues. V was trimmed by 5 bases and J by 0 bases, leaving 11 bases between them. In germline, CDR1 is SGHAT, CDR2 FQDESV (reference sequence). CDR3 bases: TGTGCCAGCAGCCTCGACTCCCTAGCCAAAAACATTCAGTACTTC. It yields the protein CASSLDSLAKNIQYF.

V is TRBV30 and J is TRBJ2-5; no clear D gene. The CDR3 sequence is 11 residues long. The germline V gene has CDR1 GTSNPN and CDR2 SVGIG (reference sequence). The ends were cut back, 3 bases at V and 2 bases at J, with 4 bases in the middle. The CDR3 bases are TGTGCCTGGAGCCGTCAAGAGACCCAGTACTTC. It specifies CAWSRQETQYF.

The chain employs TRBV5-1 and TRBJ1-2, with D unresolved. Trimming shortened V by 5 bases and J by 2 bases, and 10 bases separated the two germline ends. Germline-derived CDR1 and CDR2 are SGHRS and YFSETQ. The CDR3 covers 13 residues. CDR3 region: CASRVSVNYGYTF. The CDR3 DNA follows: TGCGCCAGCAGAGTCTCGGTCAACTATGGCTACACCTTC.

This chain connects TRBV9 to TRBJ2-7; D ambiguous. V was pared by 1 base and J by 5 bases, with 7 bases between. This CDR3 comprises 12 residues. The germline V gene has CDR1 SGDLS and CDR2 YYNGEE. CDR3 protein: CASSVLGNEQYF. The CDR3 DNA reads as TGTGCCAGCAGCGTATTAGGAAACGAGCAGTACTTC.

The chain uses TRBV7-3 and TRBJ2-5; 7 positions match TRBD1. CDR1 and CDR2 (germline): SGHTA, FQGTGA. This CDR3 is 15 amino acids long. V was pared by 6 bases and J by 5 bases, with 12 bases of the junction left unmatched. CDR3 sequence: CASSPGPAQGETQYF. DNA of the CDR3: TGTGCCAGCAGTCCAGGGCCCGCACAGGGGGAGACCCAGTACTTC.

The J gene is TRBJ2-3, the V gene TRBV9; D might be TRBD1 (6 bases). The CDR3 consists of 15 residues. V shed 0 bases and J shed 5 bases, with 13 bases lying between them. CDR1 is SGDLS, CDR2 YYNGEE, per germline. CDR3 loop: CASSVVGARKDTQYF. CDR3 DNA: TGTGCCAGCAGCGTAGTGGGGGCGCGGAAAGATACGCAGTATTTT. Full variable domain (missing parts from reference TRBV9 and TRBJ2-3): DSGVTQTPKHLITATGQRVTLRCSPRSGDLSVYWYQQSLDQGLQFLIQYYNGEERAKGNILERFSAQQFPDLHSELNLSSLELGDSALYFCASSVVGARKDTQYFGPGTRLTVL.

CDR3: CASSWGLAGGLATQYF. The CDR3 coding sequence is TGCGCCAGCAGCTGGGGACTAGCGGGTGGCCTTGCGACCCAGTACTTC. The gene calls are TRBV5-1 and TRBJ2-5, with 12 bases matching TRBD2. Germline-derived CDR1 and CDR2 are SGHRS and YFSETQ. The CDR3 has 16 amino acids. V shed 3 bases, J shed 7 bases, and the junction held 10 bases outside the gene matches.

CDR3: CASSGTGFGFF. The CDR3 nucleotides read TGTGCCAGCAGCGGGACAGGGTTTGGGTTCTTC. The V gene is TRBV28, the J gene TRBJ2-1, with TRBD1 identical over 9 bases. CDR3 length: 11 amino acids. Germline CDR1 is MDHEN and CDR2 is SYDVKM. V shed 6 bases, J shed 15 bases, and the junction held 6 bases outside the gene matches.

This clone was recorded at least ten times. The chain is built from TRBV27 and TRBJ2-7; 10 bases fit TRBD2. Germline values: CDR1 MNHEY, CDR2 SMNVEV (reference sequence). The CDR3 has 13 amino acids. Trimming cost V 3 bases and J 5 bases; bases outside gene matches: 1. The DNA for the CDR3 is TGTGCCAGCAGTTTTAGCGGGAGGAACGAGCAGTACTTC. Residues: CASSFSGRNEQYF.

The rearrangement links TRBV6-1 to TRBJ1-1, with D possibly matching TRBD1 (5 bases). Trimming took off 8 bases at V and 11 bases at J, with 18 bases between the two ends. CDR1 is MNHNS, CDR2 SASEGT, per germline. CDR3 size: 12 residues. In DNA form, the CDR3 reads TGTGCCAGCGTCCTAGATGGGGGTCCGGCTTTCTTT. It codes for CASVLDGGPAFF.

The chain uses TRBV5-4 and TRBJ2-7; D perhaps matches TRBD2 (5 bases). This CDR3 comprises 14 residues. In germline, CDR1 is SGHNT, CDR2 YYREEE (reference sequence). Trimming pared 0 bases from V and 5 bases from J, leaving 12 bases between. Written as DNA, the CDR3 is TGTGCCAGCAGCTTGGGTTTAGCTAGCCACGAGCAGTACTTC. The encoded protein is CASSLGLASHEQYF.